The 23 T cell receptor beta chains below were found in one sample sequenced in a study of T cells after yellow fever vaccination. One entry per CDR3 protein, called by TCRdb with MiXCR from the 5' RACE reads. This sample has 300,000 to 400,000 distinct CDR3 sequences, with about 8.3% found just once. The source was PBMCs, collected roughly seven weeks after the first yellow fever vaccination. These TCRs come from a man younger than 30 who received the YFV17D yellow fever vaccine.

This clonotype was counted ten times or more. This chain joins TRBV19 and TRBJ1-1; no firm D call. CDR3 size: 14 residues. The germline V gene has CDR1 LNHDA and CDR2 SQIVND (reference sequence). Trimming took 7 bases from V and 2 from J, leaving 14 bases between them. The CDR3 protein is CASKVGTHNTEAFF. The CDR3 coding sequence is TGTGCCAGTAAAGTTGGCACGCACAACACTGAAGCTTTCTTT.

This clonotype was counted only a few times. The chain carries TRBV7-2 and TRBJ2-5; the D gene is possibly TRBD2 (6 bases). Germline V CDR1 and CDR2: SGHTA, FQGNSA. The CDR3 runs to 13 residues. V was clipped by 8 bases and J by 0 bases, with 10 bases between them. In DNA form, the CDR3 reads TGTGCCAGCGAACGGGGGAACCAAGAGACCCAGTACTTC. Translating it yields CASERGNQETQYF.

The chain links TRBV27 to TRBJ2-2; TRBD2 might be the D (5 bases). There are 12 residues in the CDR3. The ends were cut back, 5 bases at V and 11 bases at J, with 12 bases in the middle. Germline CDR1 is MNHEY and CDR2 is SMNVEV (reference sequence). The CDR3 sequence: CASSPRGRELFF. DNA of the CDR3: TGTGCCAGCAGTCCCCGTGGGAGAGAGCTGTTTTTT.

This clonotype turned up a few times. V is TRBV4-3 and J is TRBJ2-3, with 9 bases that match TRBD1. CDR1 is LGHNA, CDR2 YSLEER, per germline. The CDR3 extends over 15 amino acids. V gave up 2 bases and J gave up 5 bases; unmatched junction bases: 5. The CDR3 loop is CASSQTDRGGDTQYF. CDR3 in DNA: TGCGCCAGCAGCCAAACGGACAGGGGAGGAGATACGCAGTATTTT.

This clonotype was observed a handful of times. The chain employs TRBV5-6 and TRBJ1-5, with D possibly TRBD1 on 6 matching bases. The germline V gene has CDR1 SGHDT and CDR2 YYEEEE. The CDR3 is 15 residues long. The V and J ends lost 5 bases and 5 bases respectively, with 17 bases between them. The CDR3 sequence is CASSLMGGVDQPQHF. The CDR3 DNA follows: TGTGCCAGCAGTCTGATGGGGGGCGTCGATCAGCCCCAGCATTTT.

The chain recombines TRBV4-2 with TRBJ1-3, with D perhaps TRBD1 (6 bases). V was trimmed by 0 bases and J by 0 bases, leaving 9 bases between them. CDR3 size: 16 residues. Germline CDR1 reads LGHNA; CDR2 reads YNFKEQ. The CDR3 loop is CASSQDTGISGNTIYF. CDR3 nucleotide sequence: TGTGCCAGCAGCCAAGATACAGGGATCTCTGGAAACACCATATATTTT.

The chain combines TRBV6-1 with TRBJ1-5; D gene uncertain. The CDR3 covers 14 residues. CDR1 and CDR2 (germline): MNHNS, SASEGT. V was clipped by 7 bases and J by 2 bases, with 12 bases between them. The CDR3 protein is CASKPEARNQPQHF. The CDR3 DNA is TGTGCCAGCAAGCCCGAGGCCCGCAATCAGCCCCAGCATTTT.

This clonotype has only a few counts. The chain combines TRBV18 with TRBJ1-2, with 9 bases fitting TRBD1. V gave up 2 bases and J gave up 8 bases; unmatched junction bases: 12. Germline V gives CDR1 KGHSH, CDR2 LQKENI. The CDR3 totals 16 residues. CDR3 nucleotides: TGTGCCAGCTCACCAACCCGACAGGGGGAGCGTCTGGGCTACACCTTC. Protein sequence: CASSPTRQGERLGYTF.

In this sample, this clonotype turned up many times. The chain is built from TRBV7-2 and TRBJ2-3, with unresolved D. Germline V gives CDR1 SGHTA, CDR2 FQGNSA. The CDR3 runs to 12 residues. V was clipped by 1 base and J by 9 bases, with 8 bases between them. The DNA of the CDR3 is TGTGCCAGCAGCTTAGACTACTCGACGCAGTATTTT. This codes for CASSLDYSTQYF.

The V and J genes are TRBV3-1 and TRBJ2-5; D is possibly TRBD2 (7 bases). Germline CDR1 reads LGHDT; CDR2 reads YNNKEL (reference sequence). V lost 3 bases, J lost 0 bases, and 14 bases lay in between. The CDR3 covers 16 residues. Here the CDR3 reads CASSQGGRGYQETQYF. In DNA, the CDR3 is TGTGCCAGCAGCCAGGGGGGGCGGGGGTACCAAGAGACCCAGTACTTC.

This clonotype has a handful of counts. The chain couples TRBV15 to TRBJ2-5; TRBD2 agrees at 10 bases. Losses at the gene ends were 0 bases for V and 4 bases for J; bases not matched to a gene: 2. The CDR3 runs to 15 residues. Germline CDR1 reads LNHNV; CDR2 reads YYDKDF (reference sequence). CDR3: CATSREVAGGETQYF. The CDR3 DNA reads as TGTGCCACCAGCAGAGAGGTAGCGGGGGGAGAGACCCAGTACTTC.

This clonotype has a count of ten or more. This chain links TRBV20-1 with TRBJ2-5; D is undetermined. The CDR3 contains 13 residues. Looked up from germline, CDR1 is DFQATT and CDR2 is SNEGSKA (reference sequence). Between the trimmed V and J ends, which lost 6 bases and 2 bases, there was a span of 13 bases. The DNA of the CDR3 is TGCAGTGCCGGCCGGGTCAATCAAGAGACCCAGTACTTC. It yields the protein CSAGRVNQETQYF.

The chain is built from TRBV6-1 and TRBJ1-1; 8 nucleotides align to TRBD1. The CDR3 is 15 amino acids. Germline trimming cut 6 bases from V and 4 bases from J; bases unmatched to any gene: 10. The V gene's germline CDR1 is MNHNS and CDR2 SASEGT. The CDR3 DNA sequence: TGTGCCAGCAGATTCCTAACAGGGGGTGCCACTGAAGCTTTCTTT. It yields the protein CASRFLTGGATEAFF.

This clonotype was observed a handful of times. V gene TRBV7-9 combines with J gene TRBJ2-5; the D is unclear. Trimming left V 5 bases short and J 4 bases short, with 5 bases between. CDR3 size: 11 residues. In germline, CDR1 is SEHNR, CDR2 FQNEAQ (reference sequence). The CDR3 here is CASSDPETQYF. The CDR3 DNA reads TGTGCCAGCAGCGACCCAGAGACCCAGTACTTC.

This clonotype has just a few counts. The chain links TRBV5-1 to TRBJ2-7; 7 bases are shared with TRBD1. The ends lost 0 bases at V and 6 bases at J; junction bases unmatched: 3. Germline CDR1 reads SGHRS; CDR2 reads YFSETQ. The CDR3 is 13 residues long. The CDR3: CASSLGQGPEQYF. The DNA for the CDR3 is TGCGCCAGCAGCTTGGGACAGGGTCCCGAGCAGTACTTC.

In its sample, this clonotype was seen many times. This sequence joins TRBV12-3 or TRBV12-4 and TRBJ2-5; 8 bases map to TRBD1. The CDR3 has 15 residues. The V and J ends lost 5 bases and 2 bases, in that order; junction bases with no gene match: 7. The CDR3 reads CASSPEDREQETQYF. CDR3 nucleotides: TGTGCCAGCAGTCCCGAGGACAGGGAACAAGAGACCCAGTACTTC.

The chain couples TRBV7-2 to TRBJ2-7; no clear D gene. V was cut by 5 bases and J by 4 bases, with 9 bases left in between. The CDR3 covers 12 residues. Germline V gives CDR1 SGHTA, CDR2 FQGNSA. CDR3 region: CASSHPGYEQYV. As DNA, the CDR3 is TGTGCCAGCAGCCACCCAGGATACGAGCAGTACGTC.

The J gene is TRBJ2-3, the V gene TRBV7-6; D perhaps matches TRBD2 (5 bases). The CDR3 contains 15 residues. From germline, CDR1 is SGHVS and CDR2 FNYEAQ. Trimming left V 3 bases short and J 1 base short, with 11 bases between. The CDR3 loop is CASSLEADRTDTQYF. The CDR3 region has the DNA TGTGCCAGCAGCTTGGAGGCAGATCGCACAGATACGCAGTATTTT.

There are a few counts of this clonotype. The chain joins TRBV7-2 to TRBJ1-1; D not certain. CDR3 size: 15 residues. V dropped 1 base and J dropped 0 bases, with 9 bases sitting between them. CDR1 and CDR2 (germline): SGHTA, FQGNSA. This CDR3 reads CASSLGEGMNTEAFF. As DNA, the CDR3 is TGTGCCAGCAGCTTAGGGGAAGGGATGAACACTGAAGCTTTCTTT.

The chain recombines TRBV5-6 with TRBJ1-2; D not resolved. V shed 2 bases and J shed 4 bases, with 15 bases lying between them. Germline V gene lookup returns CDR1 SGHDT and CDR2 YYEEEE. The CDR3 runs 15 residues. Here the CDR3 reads CASSLGEIDIYGYTF. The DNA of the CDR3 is TGTGCCAGCAGCTTAGGAGAGATTGATATCTATGGCTACACCTTC.

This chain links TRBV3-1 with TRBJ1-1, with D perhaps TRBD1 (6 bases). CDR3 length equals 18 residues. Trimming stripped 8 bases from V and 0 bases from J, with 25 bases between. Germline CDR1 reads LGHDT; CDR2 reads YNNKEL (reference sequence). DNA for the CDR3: TGTGCCAGCTGTTTATTCGGCAGGGGAATAAACATGAACACTGAAGCTTTCTTT. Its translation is CASCLFGRGINMNTEAFF.

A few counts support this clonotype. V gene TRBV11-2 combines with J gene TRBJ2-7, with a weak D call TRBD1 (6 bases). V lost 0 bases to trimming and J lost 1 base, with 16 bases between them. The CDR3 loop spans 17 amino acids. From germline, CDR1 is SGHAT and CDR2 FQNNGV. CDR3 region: CASSLEPTGMASYEQYF. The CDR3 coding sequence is TGTGCCAGCAGCTTAGAGCCTACAGGGATGGCGTCCTACGAGCAGTACTTC. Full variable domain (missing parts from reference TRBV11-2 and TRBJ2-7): EAGVAQSPRYKIIEKRQSVAFWCNPISGHATLYWYQQILGQGPKLLIQFQNNGVVDDSQLPKDRFSAERLKGVDSTLKIQPAKLEDSAVYLCASSLEPTGMASYEQYFGPGTRLTVT.

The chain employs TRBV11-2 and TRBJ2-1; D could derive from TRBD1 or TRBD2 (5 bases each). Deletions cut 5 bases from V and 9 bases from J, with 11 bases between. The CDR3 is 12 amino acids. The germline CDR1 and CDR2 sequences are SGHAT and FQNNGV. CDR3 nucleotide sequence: TGTGCCAGCAGCCCCTGGGGGAGTGAGCAGTTCTTC. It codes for CASSPWGSEQFF.